One sample yielded the 27 T cell receptor beta chains listed below, sequenced in a study of blood T cells in healthy people across ages. The second PCR ran about 6 to 12 cycles with a sample-barcoded 5' primer and J-beta primers. Via MiXCR, TCRdb re-called the 5' RACE reads, giving one row per CDR3 protein. The repertoire includes 800,000 to 900,000 distinct CDR3 sequences, approximately 65% of them detected once, and 25% to 35% sits in the top ten. The sequenced sample consisted of blood. The receptors were gathered from a man aged 25-40 years in good health.

The gene calls are TRBV20-1 and TRBJ2-1, with TRBD2 matching over 11 bases. The J segment lost 9 bases and the V segment lost 1 base, leaving 14 bases of the junction unmatched. The CDR3 runs to 17 residues. Looked up from germline, CDR1 is DFQATT and CDR2 is SNEGSKA (reference sequence). The CDR3 DNA sequence: TGCAGTGCTAGAGGATTAGCGGGGGGGCAGGTTGTCGCTGAGCAGTTCTTC. This codes for CSARGLAGGQVVAEQFF.

The chain combines TRBV29-1 with TRBJ2-7, with D possibly being TRBD2 (5 bases). The CDR3 runs to 13 residues. Germline CDR1 and CDR2: SQVTM and ANQGSEA. V lost 4 bases, J lost 3 bases, and 13 bases lay in between. The CDR3, as DNA: TGCAGCGTTGTGTATGACCGGGGCTACGAGCAGTACTTC. Its protein is CSVVYDRGYEQYF.

This rearrangement joins TRBV6-1 to TRBJ2-5, with TRBD2 identical over 12 bases. Per germline, CDR1 MNHNS and CDR2 SASEGT. Unmatched junction bases numbered 6, after V lost 3 bases and J lost 1 base. This CDR3 has 17 residues. CDR3 in amino acids: CASSELGLAGIQETQYF. DNA for the CDR3: TGTGCCAGCAGTGAGTTGGGACTAGCGGGTATCCAAGAGACCCAGTACTTC.

The rearrangement links TRBV6-5 to TRBJ2-5; 8 nucleotides match TRBD2. The V segment lost 5 bases and the J segment 11 bases; nucleotides outside the gene matches: 13. The CDR3 runs to 14 residues. Germline V gene data show CDR1 as MNHEY and CDR2 as SVGAGI. CDR3 coding DNA: TGTGCCAGCAGTCAATCCTTTCCAGCGGGGGAGCAGTACTTC. This encodes CASSQSFPAGEQYF.

This clonotype was seen a handful of times. The chain has TRBV10-3 and TRBJ1-2; 7 nucleotides match TRBD1. CDR3 length: 13 amino acids. The V gene end was trimmed by 6 bases and the J gene end by 4 bases; junction bases not matched to a gene: 5. Germline V gene lookup returns CDR1 ENHRY and CDR2 SYGVKD. The CDR3 spells CAIRTGVGYGYTF. CDR3 DNA sequence: TGTGCCATCAGAACAGGGGTTGGCTATGGCTACACCTTC.

The V and J genes are TRBV2 and TRBJ1-2, with 8 bases lining up with TRBD1. Per germline, CDR1 SNHLY and CDR2 FYNNEI. J lost 4 bases, V lost 11 bases, and 3 bases had no gene match. This CDR3 region has 11 residues. The CDR3 loop is CAGGQVYGYTF. CDR3 DNA sequence: TGTGCCGGGGGACAGGTCTATGGCTACACCTTC.

Note on this clonotype: One end of the junction is discordant with germline, which a read error may explain. The chain is built from TRBV25-1 and TRBJ2-1, with D perhaps TRBD1 or TRBD2 (5 bases each). Per the germline V gene, CDR1 is MGHDK and CDR2 is SYGVNS. This CDR3 contains 16 residues. The CDR3 loop is CASSEFTGRSYNEQFF. CDR3 coding DNA: TGTGCCAGCAGTGAATTCACGGGGCGCTCCTACAACGAGCAGTTCTTC.

The chain has TRBV6-5 and TRBJ2-4, with a tentative D call TRBD1 (6 bases). The J call may be faulty, since TRBJ2-7 better matches the DNA end. CDR3 length equals 15 residues. CDR1 is MNHEY, CDR2 SVGAGI, per germline. The CDR3 DNA follows: TGTGCCAGCAGAACCCCGGGCCAGGGGTCCTACGAGCAGTACTTC. Its translation is CASRTPGQGSYEQYF.

The rearrangement joins TRBV11-2 to TRBJ2-5; perhaps TRBD2 as D (5 bases). The CDR3 is made up of 14 amino acids. Germline V gene sequence: CDR1 SGHAT, CDR2 FQNNGV. Trimming took off 4 bases at V and 5 bases at J, with 14 bases between the two ends. The CDR3 reads CASSSFLGSETQYF. The CDR3 DNA sequence: TGTGCCAGCAGCTCCTTCTTGGGGAGTGAGACCCAGTACTTC.

The V call is TRBV20-1, the J call TRBJ2-7; 10 bases match TRBD1. CDR1 and CDR2 (germline): DFQATT, SNEGSKA (reference sequence). J was trimmed by 1 base and V by 3 bases; bases with no gene match: 6. CDR3 length: 15 amino acids. CDR3 sequence: CSASPAGQGSYEQYF. CDR3 DNA: TGCAGTGCTAGTCCCGCGGGACAGGGGTCCTACGAGCAGTACTTC.

J is TRBJ2-1 and V is TRBV24-1, with D perhaps TRBD1 (6 bases). V was pared by 4 bases and J by 2 bases, with 11 bases between. The length of the CDR3 is 15 residues. CDR1 and CDR2 (germline): KGHDR, SFDVKD. CDR3 DNA: TGTGCCACCAGTGACCCGACAGGCCCCTACAATGAGCAGTTCTTC. Translation: CATSDPTGPYNEQFF.

The chain combines TRBV6-5 with TRBJ2-4, with 9 nucleotides matching TRBD2. Trimming at V came to 9 bases and at J to 0 bases, leaving 12 bases not matched to a gene. The CDR3 runs to 17 residues. Germline CDR1 MNHEY, CDR2 SVGAGI. This chain's CDR3 is CASSTSGFTLAKNIQYF. The CDR3 DNA sequence: TGTGCCAGTAGTACTAGCGGGTTTACACTAGCCAAAAACATTCAGTACTTC.

This clonotype was seen only a few times. This sequence joins TRBV7-2 and TRBJ2-7; D unresolved. The V and J ends lost 3 bases and 3 bases respectively, with 6 bases between them. Germline V gene sequence: CDR1 SGHTA, CDR2 FQGNSA. The CDR3 runs 12 residues. CDR3 nucleotides: TGTGCCAGCAGCTTCCTAAACTACGAGCAGTACTTC. Its protein product is CASSFLNYEQYF.

This chain uses TRBV12-3 or TRBV12-4 with TRBJ1-4, with D perhaps matching TRBD1 (6 bases). V was clipped by 4 bases and J by 4 bases, with 13 bases between them. The CDR3 totals 15 residues. CDR3: CASSSYRAGNEKLFF. In nucleotides, the CDR3 is TGTGCCAGCAGTTCGTACAGGGCGGGTAATGAAAAACTGTTTTTT.

This sequence joins TRBV6-5 and TRBJ2-7, with D maybe TRBD2 (6 bases). The ends were cut back, 5 bases at V and 6 bases at J, with 14 bases in the middle. Per germline, CDR1 MNHEY and CDR2 SVGAGI. The CDR3 sequence is 13 residues long. This chain's CDR3 is CASSPSGVPEQYF. The DNA for the CDR3 is TGTGCCAGCAGTCCATCGGGAGTCCCCGAGCAGTACTTC.

The chain uses TRBV4-3 and TRBJ2-1; 12 positions match TRBD2. V shed 3 bases and J 6 bases; nucleotides not matched to a gene: 9. From germline, CDR1 is LGHNA and CDR2 YSLEER. The CDR3 totals 17 residues. This chain's CDR3 is CASSHSLRTSGANEQFF. CDR3 DNA sequence: TGCGCCAGCAGCCACTCCTTACGGACTAGCGGGGCCAATGAGCAGTTCTTC.

The V gene is TRBV2, the J gene TRBJ2-5; TRBD2 agrees at 8 bases. Germline V gives CDR1 SNHLY, CDR2 FYNNEI. The CDR3 runs to 14 residues. The V gene end was trimmed by 6 bases and the J gene end by 4 bases; junction bases not matched to a gene: 7. CDR3 nucleotide sequence: TGTGCCAGCAGCCCCGGGACTAGAAGAGAGACCCAGTACTTC. It encodes CASSPGTRRETQYF.

This clonotype has more than one count but fewer than ten. The rearrangement joins TRBV2 to TRBJ2-7, with TRBD2 as a possible D gene (6 bases). Trimming stripped 4 bases from V and 5 bases from J, with 12 bases between. This CDR3 has 13 amino acids. The germline V gene has CDR1 SNHLY and CDR2 FYNNEI. Here the CDR3 reads CASSGGAGNEQYF. CDR3 DNA: TGTGCCAGCAGTGGTGGGGCGGGAAACGAGCAGTACTTC. The variable domain in full, with the rest retrieved from reference TRBV2 and TRBJ2-7, is EPEVTQTPSHQVTQMGQEVILRCVPISNHLYFYWYRQILGQKVEFLVSFYNNEISEKSEIFDDQFSVERPDGSNFTLKIRSTKLEDSAMYFCASSGGAGNEQYFGPGTRLTVT.

This clonotype was seen only a few times. J is TRBJ1-2 and V is TRBV10-3, with D possibly TRBD1 on 5 matching bases. Trimming took 0 bases from V and 4 from J, leaving 9 bases between them. The V gene's germline CDR1 is ENHRY and CDR2 SYGVKD. This CDR3 is 14 amino acids long. In nucleotides, the CDR3 is TGTGCCATCAGTGAGTCAGGGGTGCGCTATGGCTACACCTTC. Protein sequence: CAISESGVRYGYTF.

The chain couples TRBV7-2 to TRBJ2-7, with TRBD2 identical over 8 bases. The junction had 9 bases not matched to a gene; V was cut back by 5 bases and J by 0 bases. Looked up from germline, CDR1 is SGHTA and CDR2 is FQGNSA. The CDR3 is 16 residues long. CDR3 nucleotides: TGTGCCAGCAGCCCGACCGCGGGGGGTCTCTCCTACGAGCAGTACTTC. This encodes CASSPTAGGLSYEQYF.

The V call is TRBV5-1, the J call TRBJ2-7; the D is unclear. CDR1 is SGHRS and CDR2 is YFSETQ in the germline V gene. V was clipped by 7 bases and J by 1 base, with 9 bases between them. The CDR3 length is 12 residues. The CDR3 nucleotides read TGCGCCAGCCGATCGTTGTCCTACGAGCAGTACTTC. This sequence encodes CASRSLSYEQYF.

The chain has TRBV9 and TRBJ2-5, with 7 bases lining up with TRBD1. There are 16 residues in the CDR3. The V gene end was trimmed by 2 bases and the J gene end by 2 bases; junction bases not matched to a gene: 9. Germline CDR1 reads SGDLS; CDR2 reads YYNGEE. The CDR3 DNA sequence: TGTGCCAGCAGCGTGTACTCGACAGGGATACAAGAGACCCAGTACTTC. Its translation: CASSVYSTGIQETQYF.

Only a few counts were recorded for this clonotype. The chain links TRBV20-1 to TRBJ1-1; weak D call: TRBD1 (5 bases). The CDR3 has 11 amino acids. V was trimmed by 3 bases and J by 3 bases, leaving 5 bases between them. The germline gives CDR1 DFQATT, CDR2 SNEGSKA (reference sequence). The DNA of the CDR3 is TGCAGTGCTAGGGGGGACACTGAAGCTTTCTTT. It is translated as CSARGDTEAFF.

The CDR3 loop reads CASSSDRTGQATDTQYF. The CDR3 DNA sequence: TGTGCCAGCAGCTCGGATAGAACAGGACAGGCCACAGATACGCAGTATTTT. The chain joins TRBV13 to TRBJ2-3; TRBD1 matches 7 bases. The CDR3 extends over 17 amino acids. Germline V gene lookup returns CDR1 PRHDT and CDR2 FYEKMQ (reference sequence). J was trimmed by 2 bases and V by 4 bases; bases with no gene match: 12.

This clonotype was picked up one time. The rearrangement uses TRBV20-1 and TRBJ1-2, with D perhaps matching TRBD1 (6 bases). V was trimmed by 0 bases and J by 5 bases, leaving 10 bases between them. Germline assignment: CDR1 DFQATT and CDR2 SNEGSKA (reference sequence). The length of the CDR3 is 13 residues. The CDR3 DNA reads TGCAGTGCTAGAGATGCAGGGGTATATGGCTACACCTTC. It translates to CSARDAGVYGYTF.

This clonotype appeared a few times. The chain is built from TRBV12-3 or TRBV12-4 and TRBJ2-5; no definite D call. The J call may be mistaken, given a closer DNA end match to TRBJ2-7. The CDR3 spans 13 residues. The CDR3 here is CASSFEQTYEQYF. For the CDR3, the DNA is TGTGCCAGCAGTTTTGAACAGACCTACGAGCAGTACTTC.

The V and J genes are TRBV4-3 and TRBJ2-4; 10 bases are shared with TRBD2. The CDR3 loop spans 15 amino acids. Germline CDR1 LGHNA, CDR2 YSLEER. The V gene end was trimmed by 1 base and the J gene end by 8 bases; junction bases not matched to a gene: 5. The CDR3 coding sequence is TGCGCCAGCAGCCAAGCACCTAGCGGGGGTGACATTCAGTACTTC. This translates into CASSQAPSGGDIQYF.